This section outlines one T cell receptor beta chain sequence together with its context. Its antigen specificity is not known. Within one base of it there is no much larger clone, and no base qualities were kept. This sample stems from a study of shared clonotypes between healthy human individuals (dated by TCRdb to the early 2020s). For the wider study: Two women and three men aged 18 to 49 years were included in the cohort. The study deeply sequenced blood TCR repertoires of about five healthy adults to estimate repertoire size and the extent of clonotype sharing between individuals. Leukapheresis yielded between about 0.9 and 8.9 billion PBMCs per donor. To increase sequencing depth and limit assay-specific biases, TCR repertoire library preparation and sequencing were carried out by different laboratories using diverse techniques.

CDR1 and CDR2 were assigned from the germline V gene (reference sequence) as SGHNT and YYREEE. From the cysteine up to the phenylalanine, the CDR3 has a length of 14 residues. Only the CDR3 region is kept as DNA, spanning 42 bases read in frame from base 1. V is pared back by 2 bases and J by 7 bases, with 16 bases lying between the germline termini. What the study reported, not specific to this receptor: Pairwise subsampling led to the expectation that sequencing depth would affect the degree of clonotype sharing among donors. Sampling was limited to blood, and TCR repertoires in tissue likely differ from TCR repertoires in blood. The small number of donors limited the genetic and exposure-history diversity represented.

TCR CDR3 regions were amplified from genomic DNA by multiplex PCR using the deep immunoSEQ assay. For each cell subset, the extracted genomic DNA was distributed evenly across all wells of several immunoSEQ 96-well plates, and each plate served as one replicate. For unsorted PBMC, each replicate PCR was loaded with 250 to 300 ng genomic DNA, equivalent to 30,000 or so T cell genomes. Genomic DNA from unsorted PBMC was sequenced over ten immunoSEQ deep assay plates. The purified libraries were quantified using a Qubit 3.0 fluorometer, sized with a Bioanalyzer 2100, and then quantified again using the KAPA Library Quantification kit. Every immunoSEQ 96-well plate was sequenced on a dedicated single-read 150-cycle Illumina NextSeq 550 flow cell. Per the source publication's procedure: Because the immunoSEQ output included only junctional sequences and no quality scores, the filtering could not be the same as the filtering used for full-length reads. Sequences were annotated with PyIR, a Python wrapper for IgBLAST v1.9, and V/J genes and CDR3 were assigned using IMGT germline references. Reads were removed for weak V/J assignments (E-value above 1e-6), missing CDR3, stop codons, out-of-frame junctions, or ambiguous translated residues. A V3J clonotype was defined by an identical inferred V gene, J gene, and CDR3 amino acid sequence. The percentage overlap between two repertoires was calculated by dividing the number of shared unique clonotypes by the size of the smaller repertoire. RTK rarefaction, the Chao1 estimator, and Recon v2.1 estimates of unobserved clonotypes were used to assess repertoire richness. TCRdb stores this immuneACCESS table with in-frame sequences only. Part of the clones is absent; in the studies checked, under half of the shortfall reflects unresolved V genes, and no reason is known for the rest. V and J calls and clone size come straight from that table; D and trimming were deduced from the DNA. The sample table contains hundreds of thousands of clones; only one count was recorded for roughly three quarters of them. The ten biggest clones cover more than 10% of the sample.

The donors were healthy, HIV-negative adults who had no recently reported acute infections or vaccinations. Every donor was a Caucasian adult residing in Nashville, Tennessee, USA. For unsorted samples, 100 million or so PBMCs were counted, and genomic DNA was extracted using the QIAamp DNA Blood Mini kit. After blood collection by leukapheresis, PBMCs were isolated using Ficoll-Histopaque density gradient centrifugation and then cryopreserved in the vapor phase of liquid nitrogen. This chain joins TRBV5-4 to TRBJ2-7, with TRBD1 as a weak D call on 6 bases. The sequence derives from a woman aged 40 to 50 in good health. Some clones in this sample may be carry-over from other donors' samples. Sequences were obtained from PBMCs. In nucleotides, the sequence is TGTGCCAGCAGCTTAAACAGGGCCCAACTGGAGCAGTACTTC. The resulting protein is CASSLNRAQLEQYF.